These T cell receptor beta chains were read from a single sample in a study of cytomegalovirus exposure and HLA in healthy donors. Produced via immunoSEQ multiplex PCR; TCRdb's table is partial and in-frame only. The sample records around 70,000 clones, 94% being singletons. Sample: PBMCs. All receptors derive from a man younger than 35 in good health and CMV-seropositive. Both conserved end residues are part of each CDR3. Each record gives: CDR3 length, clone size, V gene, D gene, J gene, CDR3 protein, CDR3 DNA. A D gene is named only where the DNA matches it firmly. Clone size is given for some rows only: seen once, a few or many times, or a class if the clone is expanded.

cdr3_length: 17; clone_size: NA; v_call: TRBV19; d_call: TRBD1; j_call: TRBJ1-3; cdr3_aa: CASSPIYSGTGENTIYF; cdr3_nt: TGTGCCAGTAGTCCAATCTACTCCGGGACAGGGGAAAACACCATATATTTT
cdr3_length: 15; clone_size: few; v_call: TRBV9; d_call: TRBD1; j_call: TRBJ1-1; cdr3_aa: CASSGFTGGNTEAFF; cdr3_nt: TGTGCCAGCAGCGGATTTACAGGGGGGAACACTGAAGCTTTCTTT
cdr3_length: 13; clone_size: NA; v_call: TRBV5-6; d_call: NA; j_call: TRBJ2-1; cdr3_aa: CASRSGEDNEQFF; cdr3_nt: TGTGCCAGCCGCTCGGGAGAGGACAATGAGCAGTTCTTC
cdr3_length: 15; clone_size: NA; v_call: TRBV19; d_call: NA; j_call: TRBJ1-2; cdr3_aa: CASLNHRDRNYGYTF; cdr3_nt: TGTGCCAGTCTCAATCACAGGGATAGGAACTATGGCTACACCTTC
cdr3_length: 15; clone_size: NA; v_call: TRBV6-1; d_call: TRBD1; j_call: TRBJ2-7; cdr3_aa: CASSPRDSASYEQYF; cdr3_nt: TGTGCCAGCAGTCCCCGGGACAGCGCATCCTACGAGCAGTACTTC
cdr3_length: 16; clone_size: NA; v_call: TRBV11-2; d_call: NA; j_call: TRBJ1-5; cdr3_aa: CASSSDRTRGNQPQHF; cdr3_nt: TGTGCCAGCAGCTCTGACCGGACTCGGGGCAATCAGCCCCAGCATTTT
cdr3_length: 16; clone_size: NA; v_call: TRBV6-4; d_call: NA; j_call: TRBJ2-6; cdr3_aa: CASSDSSRSGANVLTF; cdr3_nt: TGTGCCAGCAGTGACTCGTCTAGATCTGGGGCCAACGTCCTGACTTTC
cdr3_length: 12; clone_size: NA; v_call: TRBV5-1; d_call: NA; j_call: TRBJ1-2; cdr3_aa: CASSLTGPGYTF; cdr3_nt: TGCGCCAGCAGCTTGACGGGTCCTGGCTACACCTTC
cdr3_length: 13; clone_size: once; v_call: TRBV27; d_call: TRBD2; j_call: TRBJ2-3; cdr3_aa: CASSLRGWDTQYF; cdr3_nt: TGTGCCAGCAGTTTGCGGGGGTGGGATACGCAGTATTTT
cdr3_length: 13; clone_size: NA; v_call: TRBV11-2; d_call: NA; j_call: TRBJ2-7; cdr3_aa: CASSSSPGNEQYF; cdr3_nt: TGTGCCAGCAGCTCCTCCCCGGGGAACGAGCAGTACTTC
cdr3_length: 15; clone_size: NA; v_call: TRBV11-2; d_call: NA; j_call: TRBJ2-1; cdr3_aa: CASSPYREIYNEQFF; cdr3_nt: TGTGCCAGCAGCCCTTACAGGGAAATTTACAATGAGCAGTTCTTC
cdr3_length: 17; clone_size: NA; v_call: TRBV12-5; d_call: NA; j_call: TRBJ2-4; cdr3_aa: CASGLVLGVSAKNIQYF; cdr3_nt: TGTGCTAGTGGTTTGGTACTCGGAGTTTCAGCCAAAAACATTCAGTACTTC
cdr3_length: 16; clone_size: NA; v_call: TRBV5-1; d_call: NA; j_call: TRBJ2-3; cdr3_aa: CASSSSGVDSTDTQYF; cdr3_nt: TGCGCCAGCAGCTCTTCAGGGGTTGATAGCACAGATACGCAGTATTTT
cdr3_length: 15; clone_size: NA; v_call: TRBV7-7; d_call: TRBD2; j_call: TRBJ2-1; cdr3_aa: CASSLSGTSYNEQFF; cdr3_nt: TGTGCTAGCAGCCTTAGCGGGACCTCCTACAATGAGCAGTTCTTC
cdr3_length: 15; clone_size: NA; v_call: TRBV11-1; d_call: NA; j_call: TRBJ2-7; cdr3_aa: CASSFQGSVSYEQYF; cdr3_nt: TGTGCCAGCAGCTTTCAAGGGAGCGTCTCCTACGAGCAGTACTTC
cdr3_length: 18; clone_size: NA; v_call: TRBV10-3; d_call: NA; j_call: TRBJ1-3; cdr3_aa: CAISESVGQGPGGNTIYF; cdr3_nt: TGTGCCATCAGTGAGTCGGTGGGCCAGGGCCCTGGTGGAAACACCATATATTTT
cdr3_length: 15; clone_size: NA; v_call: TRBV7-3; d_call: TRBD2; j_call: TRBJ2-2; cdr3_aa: CASSPKTSGLGELFF; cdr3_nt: TGTGCCAGCAGCCCTAAGACTAGCGGCCTAGGGGAGCTGTTTTTT
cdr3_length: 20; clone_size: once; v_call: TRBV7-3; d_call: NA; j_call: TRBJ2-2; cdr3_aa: CASSLKGFVSGGANTGELFF; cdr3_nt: TGTGCCAGCAGCTTAAAGGGTTTCGTCAGCGGCGGGGCTAACACCGGGGAGCTGTTTTTT
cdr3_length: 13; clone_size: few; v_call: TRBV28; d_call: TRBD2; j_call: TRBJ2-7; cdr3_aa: CASLIAGGDEQYF; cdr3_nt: TGTGCCAGCCTAATAGCGGGAGGGGACGAGCAGTACTTC
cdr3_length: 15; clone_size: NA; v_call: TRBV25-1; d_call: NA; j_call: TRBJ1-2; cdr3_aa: CASLKNDRLSDGYTF; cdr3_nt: TGTGCCAGCCTCAAAAACGACAGACTCTCGGATGGCTACACCTTC
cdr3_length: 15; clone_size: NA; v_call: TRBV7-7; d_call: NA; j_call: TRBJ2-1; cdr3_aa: CASSFGGPSYNEQFF; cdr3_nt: TGTGCTAGCAGCTTTGGCGGGCCCTCCTACAATGAGCAGTTCTTC
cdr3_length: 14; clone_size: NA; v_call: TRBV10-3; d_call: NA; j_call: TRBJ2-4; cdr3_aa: CAISENIAKNIQYF; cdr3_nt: TGTGCCATCAGTGAAAACATAGCCAAAAACATTCAGTACTTC
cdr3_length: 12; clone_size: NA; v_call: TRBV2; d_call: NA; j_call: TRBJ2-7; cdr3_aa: CASRLTTYEQYF; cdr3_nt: TGTGCCAGCAGACTTACTACCTACGAGCAGTACTTC
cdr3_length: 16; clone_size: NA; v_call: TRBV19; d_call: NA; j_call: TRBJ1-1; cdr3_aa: CASSIPLAGLYTEAFF; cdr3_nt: TGTGCCAGTAGTATTCCCTTGGCGGGATTGTACACTGAAGCTTTCTTT
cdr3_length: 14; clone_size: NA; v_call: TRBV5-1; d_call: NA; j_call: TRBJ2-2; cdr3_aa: CASSLNGNDGELFF; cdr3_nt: TGCGCCAGCAGCTTGAACGGGAATGACGGGGAGCTGTTTTTT
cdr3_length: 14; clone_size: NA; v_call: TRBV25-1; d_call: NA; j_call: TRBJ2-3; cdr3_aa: CASSDYQFTDTQYF; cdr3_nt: TGTGCCAGCAGCGATTACCAGTTTACAGATACGCAGTATTTT
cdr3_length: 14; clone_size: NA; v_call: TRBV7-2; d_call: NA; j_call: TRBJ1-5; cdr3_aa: CASSHTGMGQPQHF; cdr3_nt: TGTGCCAGCAGTCATACAGGGATGGGCCAGCCCCAGCATTTT
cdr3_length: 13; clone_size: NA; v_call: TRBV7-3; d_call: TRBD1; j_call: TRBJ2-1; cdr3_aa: CASSPDRDNEQFF; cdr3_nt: TGTGCCAGCAGCCCCGACAGGGACAATGAGCAGTTCTTC
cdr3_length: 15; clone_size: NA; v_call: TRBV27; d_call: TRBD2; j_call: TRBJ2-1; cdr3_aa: CASTREREVYNEQFF; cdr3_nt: TGTGCCAGCACGAGGGAGCGGGAGGTATACAATGAGCAGTTCTTC
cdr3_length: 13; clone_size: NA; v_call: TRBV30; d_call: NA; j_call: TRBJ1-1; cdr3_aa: CAWSVQMNTEAFF; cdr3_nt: TGTGCCTGGAGTGTACAGATGAACACTGAAGCTTTCTTT
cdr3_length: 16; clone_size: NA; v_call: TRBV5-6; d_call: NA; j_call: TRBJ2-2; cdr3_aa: CASSIPSGTRTGELFF; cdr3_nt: TGTGCCAGCAGCATACCCTCCGGGACTCGAACCGGGGAGCTGTTTTTT
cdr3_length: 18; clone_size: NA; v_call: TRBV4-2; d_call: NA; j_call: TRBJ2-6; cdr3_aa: CASSRIILGGSGANVLTF; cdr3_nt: TGTGCCAGCAGCCGAATCATCCTCGGGGGTTCTGGGGCCAACGTCCTGACTTTC
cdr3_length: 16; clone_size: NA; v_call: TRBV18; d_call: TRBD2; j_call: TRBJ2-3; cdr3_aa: CASSRGSGRHTDTQYF; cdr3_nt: TGTGCCAGCTCACGCGGGAGCGGGAGACACACAGATACGCAGTATTTT
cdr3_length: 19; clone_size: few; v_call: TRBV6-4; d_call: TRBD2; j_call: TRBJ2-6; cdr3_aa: CASSDSPSGSISGANVLTF; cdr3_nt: TGTGCCAGCAGTGACTCCCCTAGCGGGAGTATTTCTGGGGCCAACGTCCTGACTTTC
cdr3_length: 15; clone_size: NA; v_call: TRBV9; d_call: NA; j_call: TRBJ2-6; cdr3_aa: CASSVAGAGANVLTF; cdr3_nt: TGTGCCAGCAGCGTAGCAGGGGCTGGGGCCAACGTCCTGACTTTC
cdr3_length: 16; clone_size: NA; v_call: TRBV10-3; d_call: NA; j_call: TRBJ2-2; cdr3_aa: CAISDVHHRNTGELFF; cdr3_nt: TGTGCCATCAGTGACGTACACCACCGGAACACCGGGGAGCTGTTTTTT
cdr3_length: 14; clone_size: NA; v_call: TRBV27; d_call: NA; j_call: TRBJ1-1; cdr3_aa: CASSLTGLNTEAFF; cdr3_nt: TGTGCCAGCAGTCTGACAGGTTTGAACACTGAAGCTTTCTTT
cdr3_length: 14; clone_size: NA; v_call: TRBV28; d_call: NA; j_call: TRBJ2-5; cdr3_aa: CASSLYPSRQTQYF; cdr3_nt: TGTGCCAGCAGTTTATATCCTAGTCGGCAGACCCAGTACTTC
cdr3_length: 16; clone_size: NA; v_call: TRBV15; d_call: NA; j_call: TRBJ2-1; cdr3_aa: CATSTGRFVSYNEQFF; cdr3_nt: TGTGCCACCAGCACTGGGAGGTTTGTCTCCTACAATGAGCAGTTCTTC
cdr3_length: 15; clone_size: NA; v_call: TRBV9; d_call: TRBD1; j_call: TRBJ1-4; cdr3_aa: CASSVGGQGREKLFF; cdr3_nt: TGTGCCAGCAGCGTAGGGGGACAGGGGAGAGAAAAACTGTTTTTT
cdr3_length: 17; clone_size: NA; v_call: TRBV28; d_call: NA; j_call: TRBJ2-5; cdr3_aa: CASSLFQGGWGEETQYF; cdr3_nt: TGTGCCAGCAGTTTGTTCCAAGGCGGGTGGGGGGAGGAGACCCAGTACTTC
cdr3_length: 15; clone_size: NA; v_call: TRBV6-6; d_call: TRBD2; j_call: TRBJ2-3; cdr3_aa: CASSLGLAGVDTQYF; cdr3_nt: TGTGCCAGCAGTTTGGGACTAGCGGGAGTGGATACGCAGTATTTT